Each of the 21 T cell receptor beta chains below was sequenced from the same sample in a study of shared clonotypes between healthy human individuals. The repertoire was sequenced with immunoSEQ multiplex PCR; TCRdb's copy has only in-frame clones and lacks some. The sample holds some 1,100,000 clones, 78% seen once. Material for sequencing was memory CD4+ T cells from PBMCs. Described subset: CD45RA-negative fraction. Receptors originate from a man aged 18 to 29 in good health. Some clones in this sample may be carry-over from other donors' samples.

Only one count was recorded for this clone. The chain is built from TRBV2 and TRBJ2-3; maybe TRBD1 (6 bases). Trimming took off 6 bases at V and 4 bases at J, with 8 bases between the two ends. This CDR3 is 12 amino acids long. The germline V gene has CDR1 SNHLY and CDR2 FYNNEI. The CDR3 protein is CASRQGPDTQYF. The CDR3 nucleotides are TGTGCCAGCAGGCAGGGGCCAGATACGCAGTATTTT. The complete variable domain, with remaining parts taken from reference TRBV2 and TRBJ2-3, reads EPEVTQTPSHQVTQMGQEVILRCVPISNHLYFYWYRQILGQKVEFLVSFYNNEISEKSEIFDDQFSVERPDGSNFTLKIRSTKLEDSAMYFCASRQGPDTQYFGPGTRLTVL.

This sequence joins TRBV9 and TRBJ1-1, with TRBD1 matching over 9 bases. CDR3 length: 13 residues. The V gene's germline CDR1 is SGDLS and CDR2 YYNGEE. The V and J ends lost 3 bases and 11 bases, in that order; junction bases with no gene match: 8. The CDR3 DNA is TGTGCCAGCAGCGCGGGACAGGGTCGAGAGGCTTTCTTT. This encodes CASSAGQGREAFF.

About this clone itself: This specimen includes other DNA sequences encoding the same CDR3. This rearrangement joins TRBV7-2 to TRBJ2-7; 11 bases are shared with TRBD2. Trimming cost V 4 bases and J 4 bases; bases outside gene matches: 6. Per the germline V gene, CDR1 is SGHTA and CDR2 is FQGNSA. The CDR3 totals 15 residues. Written as DNA, the CDR3 is TGTGCCAGCAGCTCCCTAGCGGGAGGACCGTACGAGCAGTACTTC. It codes for CASSSLAGGPYEQYF.

The V gene is TRBV6-1, the J gene TRBJ2-5; 9 nucleotides match TRBD2. Germline V lookup: CDR1 MNHNS, CDR2 SASEGT. The V gene end was trimmed by 5 bases and the J gene end by 3 bases; junction bases not matched to a gene: 4. CDR3 length equals 14 residues. The chain's CDR3 is CASSMTSGEETQYF. In DNA, the CDR3 is TGTGCCAGCAGTATGACTAGCGGTGAAGAGACCCAGTACTTC.

The chain couples TRBV2 to TRBJ2-2, with 11 nucleotides matching TRBD1. The CDR3 extends over 15 amino acids. J gave up 1 base and V 7 bases, and 2 bases lay outside the gene matches. CDR1 and CDR2 from the germline V gene are SNHLY and FYNNEI. The CDR3 region is CASTGTGGNTGELFF. The CDR3 region has the DNA TGTGCCAGCACCGGGACAGGGGGGAACACCGGGGAGCTGTTTTTT.

The rearrangement joins TRBV6-5 to TRBJ1-1, with D unclear. Germline values: CDR1 MNHEY, CDR2 SVGAGI. This CDR3 has 13 amino acids. Trimming took off 2 bases at V and 1 base at J, with 5 bases between the two ends. DNA of the CDR3: TGTGCCAGCAGTTACAAGGCGAACACTGAAGCTTTCTTT. It translates to CASSYKANTEAFF.

The chain carries TRBV28 and TRBJ2-7; TRBD1 matches 9 bases. Unmatched junction bases numbered 8, after V lost 5 bases and J lost 6 bases. The CDR3 totals 14 residues. Germline values: CDR1 MDHEN, CDR2 SYDVKM. The CDR3 DNA reads TGTGCCAGCAGTACTAGGGACAGGGAAGGCGAGCAGTACTTC. This gives the protein CASSTRDREGEQYF. The full variable domain, completed using reference TRBV28 and TRBJ2-7, is DVKVTQSSRYLVKRTGEKVFLECVQDMDHENMFWYRQDPGLGLRLIYFSYDVKMKEKGDIPEGYSVSREKKERFSLILESASTNQTSMYLCASSTRDREGEQYFGPGTRLTVT.

The chain couples TRBV6-1 to TRBJ1-5, with no clear D. CDR1 MNHNS and CDR2 SASEGT come from the germline V gene. Trimming took off 0 bases at V and 0 bases at J, with 12 bases between the two ends. This CDR3 comprises 17 residues. CDR3 amino acids: CASSEAQAPYSNQPQHF. Here the CDR3 DNA reads TGTGCCAGCAGTGAAGCCCAGGCCCCTTATAGCAATCAGCCCCAGCATTTT.

V and J are TRBV4-2 and TRBJ1-3; no clear D. The germline V gene encodes CDR1 LGHNA and CDR2 YNFKEQ. Trimming took off 2 bases at V and 0 bases at J, with 8 bases between the two ends. The CDR3 consists of 15 residues. CDR3 sequence (DNA): TGTGCCAGCAGCCAACGACAAGTCTCTGGAAACACCATATATTTT. Its protein is CASSQRQVSGNTIYF.

This clone occurred once. In DNA form, the CDR3 reads TGTGCCAGCAGCCGTTCCCAAGAGACCCAGTACTTC. This codes for CASSRSQETQYF. The rearrangement links TRBV7-6 to TRBJ2-5, with no clear D. Looked up from germline, CDR1 is SGHVS and CDR2 is FNYEAQ. The CDR3 spans 12 residues. Trimming took 5 bases from V and 1 from J, leaving 5 bases between them. Full variable domain (outside the CDR3, taken from reference TRBV7-6 and TRBJ2-5): GAGVSQSPRYKVTKRGQDVALRCDPISGHVSLYWYRQALGQGPEFLTYFNYEAQQDKSGLPNDRFSAERPEGSISTLTIQRTEQRDSAMYRCASSRSQETQYFGPGTRLLVL.

For the CDR3, the DNA is TGTGCCTGGAGTGTAAGGGGTGGAAACACCATATATTTT. It encodes CAWSVRGGNTIYF. The chain uses TRBV30 and TRBJ1-3, with a possible D match to TRBD1 (5 bases). Germline CDR1 reads GTSNPN; CDR2 reads SVGIG (reference sequence). The CDR3 has 13 residues. The V end was cut by 0 bases, the J end by 3 bases, with 6 bases between.

The sample holds a few counts of this clone. Germline and junction disagree at one end, which may indicate a read error. The gene calls are TRBV30 and TRBJ1-1; D is unresolved. This CDR3 spans 12 amino acids. In germline, CDR1 is GTSNPN, CDR2 SVGIG (reference sequence). Here the CDR3 reads CARRTDDNEAFF. CDR3 nucleotides: TGTGCCAGGAGAACGGATGACAACGAAGCTTTCTTT.

The chain uses TRBV6-5 and TRBJ1-5, with D perhaps TRBD1 (6 bases). CDR3 length equals 15 residues. Germline lookup yields CDR1 MNHEY and CDR2 SVGAGI. The V and J ends lost 7 bases and 0 bases respectively, with 13 bases between them. The DNA of the CDR3 is TGTGCCAGCACTAAAAAACAGGGTAGCAATCAGCCCCAGCATTTT. It encodes CASTKKQGSNQPQHF.

This chain connects TRBV2 to TRBJ1-2, with a possible D match to TRBD1 (5 bases). CDR1 SNHLY and CDR2 FYNNEI come from the germline V gene. Trimming shortened V by 4 bases and J by 8 bases, and 17 bases separated the two germline ends. The CDR3 is made up of 14 amino acids. The CDR3 reads CASSVLLQGGGYTF. The CDR3 region has the DNA TGTGCCAGCAGTGTTCTACTCCAGGGTGGAGGCTACACCTTC.

The rearrangement joins TRBV19 to TRBJ2-2, with unresolved D. The germline V and J ends were trimmed by 5 bases and 8 bases, with 12 bases remaining between them. This CDR3 contains 13 residues. Germline V gene sequence: CDR1 LNHDA, CDR2 SQIVND (reference sequence). The CDR3 sequence is CASSPYMSGELFF. The CDR3 DNA reads as TGTGCCAGTAGTCCTTATATGTCGGGGGAGCTGTTTTTT.

This chain uses TRBV10-3 with TRBJ1-5; tentative D call: TRBD1 (6 bases). V gave up 5 bases and J gave up 0 bases, with 20 bases separating them. The CDR3 is 18 amino acids. Germline V CDR1 and CDR2: ENHRY, SYGVKD. For the CDR3, the DNA is TGTGCCATCAGTTCCTCGGGGGCTGGGACAAGTAGCAATCAGCCCCAGCATTTT. Its protein product is CAISSSGAGTSSNQPQHF.

J is TRBJ2-5 and V is TRBV5-1; a weak D match, TRBD2 (6 bases). Per germline, CDR1 SGHRS and CDR2 YFSETQ. The CDR3 is made up of 13 amino acids. V was clipped by 0 bases and J by 9 bases, with 12 bases between them. CDR3 bases: TGCGCCAGCAGCTTGGCCGGGGGAAGGGCCCAGTACTTC. Its protein product is CASSLAGGRAQYF.

In DNA, the CDR3 is TGTGCCAGCAGTGAAGCGACAGCCTACGAGCAGTACTTC. Its protein product is CASSEATAYEQYF. The gene calls are TRBV6-1 and TRBJ2-7; TRBD1 might be the D (5 bases). CDR1 is MNHNS, CDR2 SASEGT, per germline. V was shortened by 0 bases and J by 2 bases, with 5 bases between the two germline ends. This CDR3 region has 13 residues.

About this clone itself: The identical CDR3 is also encoded by other nucleotide sequences in the sample. The rearrangement uses TRBV9 and TRBJ2-1; 8 bases fit TRBD1. Per the germline V gene, CDR1 is SGDLS and CDR2 is YYNGEE. Trimming removed 2 bases from V and 10 bases from J; junction bases left unmatched: 2. This CDR3 is 12 amino acids long. The CDR3 DNA reads TGTGCCAGCAGCGTGGACAGGGACGAGCAGTTCTTC. It encodes CASSVDRDEQFF.

The chain uses TRBV30 and TRBJ2-5, with D tentatively TRBD2 (6 bases). Germline-derived CDR1 and CDR2 are GTSNPN and SVGIG (reference sequence). Between the trimmed V and J ends, which lost 2 bases and 0 bases, there was a span of 13 bases. The CDR3 has 15 amino acids. CDR3 region: CAWSSGTGYQETQYF. As DNA, the CDR3 is TGTGCCTGGAGTTCCGGGACTGGGTACCAAGAGACCCAGTACTTC. Supplemented by reference TRBV30 and TRBJ2-5, the full variable domain reads SQTIHQWPATLVQPVGSPLSLECTVEGTSNPNLYWYRQAAGRGLQLLFYSVGIGQISSEVPQNLSASRPQDRQFILSSKKLLLSDSGFYLCAWSSGTGYQETQYFGPGTRLLVL.

The chain joins TRBV6-5 to TRBJ2-5; 8 nucleotides line up with TRBD2. Germline V gives CDR1 MNHEY, CDR2 SVGAGI. J lost 5 bases, V lost 7 bases, and 12 bases had no gene match. The CDR3 is made up of 15 amino acids. The CDR3 sequence is CASTQPGLGGETQYF. Here the CDR3 DNA reads TGTGCCAGCACGCAGCCGGGACTAGGAGGGGAGACCCAGTACTTC.